This entry lists 10 T cell receptor beta chains sequenced from one sample in a study of cytomegalovirus exposure and HLA in healthy donors. The PCR was carried out with 60 Vbeta primers and 13 Jbeta primers. Profiled with immunoSEQ multiplex PCR; TCRdb holds only in-frame clones, not every one. The table lists 210,000 or so clones, roughly 80% of them singletons. Material for sequencing was PBMCs. These receptors all stem from a girl aged 2 to 10 in good health and CMV-seronegative.

The V and J genes are TRBV5-4 and TRBJ1-1; D is possibly TRBD1 (5 bases). In germline, CDR1 is SGHNT, CDR2 YYREEE (reference sequence). With 1 base removed from V and 6 bases from J, the gap between germline ends came to 10 bases. The CDR3 loop spans 13 amino acids. The CDR3 DNA reads TGTGCCAGCAGCTTGAGTGGGGCCCCTGAAGCTTTCTTT. Its translation is CASSLSGAPEAFF.

The CDR3 nucleotides are TGCGCCAGCAGCCCCGGCCCGGGCTCTGGGGCCAACGTCCTGACTTTC. Its protein product is CASSPGPGSGANVLTF. The rearrangement uses TRBV5-1 and TRBJ2-6, with D unresolved. CDR3 size: 16 residues. Trimming left V 4 bases short and J 0 bases short, with 11 bases between. The germline gives CDR1 SGHRS, CDR2 YFSETQ.

There are a few counts of this clone. The rearrangement joins TRBV27 to TRBJ2-7; 10 positions agree with TRBD1. Germline CDR1 MNHEY, CDR2 SMNVEV (reference sequence). The trim removed 8 bases at V and 4 bases at J, leaving 5 bases unmatched. The CDR3 totals 13 residues. The DNA of the CDR3 is TGTGCCAGCCGACAGGGGGCTTTGTACGAGCAGTACTTC. Translation: CASRQGALYEQYF.

This chain connects TRBV19 to TRBJ2-7; D is possibly TRBD2 (5 bases). V was clipped by 6 bases and J by 6 bases, with 18 bases between them. Germline V CDR1 and CDR2: LNHDA, SQIVND (reference sequence). The length of the CDR3 is 14 residues. The CDR3 region has the DNA TGTGCCAGTAGCCTCGGGCTAGCATTCGGCGAGCAGTACTTC. This encodes CASSLGLAFGEQYF. Full variable domain (outside the CDR3, taken from reference TRBV19 and TRBJ2-7): DGGITQSPKYLFRKEGQNVTLSCEQNLNHDAMYWYRQDPGQGLRLIYYSQIVNDFQKGDIAEGYSVSREKKESFPLTVTSAQKNPTAFYLCASSLGLAFGEQYFGPGTRLTVT.

CDR3 nucleotide sequence: TGTGCCAGCAGCTCTACTAGGAACACCGGGGAGCTGTTTTTT. Its protein product is CASSSTRNTGELFF. The chain recombines TRBV7-9 with TRBJ2-2; tentatively, D is TRBD2 (5 bases). Germline V CDR1 and CDR2: SEHNR, FQNEAQ (reference sequence). V was clipped by 4 bases and J by 1 base, with 7 bases between them. The CDR3 extends over 14 amino acids.

The rearrangement joins TRBV4-1 to TRBJ2-7; a possible D gene is TRBD2 (5 bases). This CDR3 spans 13 amino acids. Germline loops: CDR1 MGHRA, CDR2 YSYEKL. The V end was cut by 0 bases, the J end by 8 bases, with 11 bases between. CDR3 loop: CASSQDGGPQQYF. For the CDR3, the DNA is TGCGCCAGCAGCCAAGATGGAGGCCCACAGCAGTACTTC.

This rearrangement joins TRBV15 to TRBJ1-2; 12 positions match TRBD1. Germline trimming cut 1 base from V and 8 bases from J; bases unmatched to any gene: 5. The germline gives CDR1 LNHNV, CDR2 YYDKDF (reference sequence). The CDR3 runs to 15 residues. In DNA form, the CDR3 reads TGTGCCACCAGCAGAGTCGGGACAGGGGGCGGGGGCTACACCTTC. Protein: CATSRVGTGGGGYTF. Using reference TRBV15 and TRBJ1-2 for the parts outside the CDR3, the full variable domain is DAMVIQNPRYQVTQFGKPVTLSCSQTLNHNVMYWYQQKSSQAPKLLFHYYDKDFNNEADTPDNFQSRRPNTSFCFLDIRSPGLGDTAMYLCATSRVGTGGGGYTFGSGTRLTVV.

In regard to this clone: One end of the junction does not line up with germline, which may come from a read error. J is TRBJ1-1 and V is TRBV6-5; D uncertain. This CDR3 comprises 15 residues. The germline V gene encodes CDR1 MNHEY and CDR2 SVGAGI. The CDR3 sequence is CASTPDGVMNTEAFF. CDR3 sequence (DNA): TGTGCCAGCACGCCTGACGGGGTGATGAACACCGAAGCTTTCTTT.

This clone has only one observation. The chain has TRBV6-5 and TRBJ2-3; 7 positions match TRBD2. Germline V lookup: CDR1 MNHEY, CDR2 SVGAGI. The V segment lost 2 bases and the J segment 1 base; nucleotides outside the gene matches: 6. This CDR3 contains 16 residues. The CDR3 loop reads CASSYTGGDGTDTQYF. The CDR3 DNA is TGTGCCAGCAGTTACACGGGGGGTGACGGCACAGATACGCAGTATTTT.

The rearrangement joins TRBV19 to TRBJ2-4, with TRBD1 as a possible D gene (5 bases). Germline values: CDR1 LNHDA, CDR2 SQIVND (reference sequence). This CDR3 comprises 16 residues. Trimming removed 3 bases at V and 0 bases at J, with 12 bases between. The CDR3 spells CASSIWSGLAKNIQYF. CDR3 in DNA: TGTGCCAGTAGTATTTGGTCAGGGCTAGCCAAAAACATTCAGTACTTC.